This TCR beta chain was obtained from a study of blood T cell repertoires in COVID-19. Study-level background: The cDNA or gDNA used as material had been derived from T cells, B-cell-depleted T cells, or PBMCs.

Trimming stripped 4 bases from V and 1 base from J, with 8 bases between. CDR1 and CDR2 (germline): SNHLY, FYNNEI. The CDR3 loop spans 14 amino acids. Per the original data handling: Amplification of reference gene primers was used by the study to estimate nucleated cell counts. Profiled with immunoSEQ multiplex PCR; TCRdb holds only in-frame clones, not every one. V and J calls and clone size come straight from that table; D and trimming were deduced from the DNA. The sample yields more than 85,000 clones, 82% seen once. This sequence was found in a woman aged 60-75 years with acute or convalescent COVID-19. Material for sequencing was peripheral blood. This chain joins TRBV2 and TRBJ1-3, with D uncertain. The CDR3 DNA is TGTGCCAGCAGTGGTCACATTTCTGGAAACACCATATATTTT. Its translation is CASSGHISGNTIYF.